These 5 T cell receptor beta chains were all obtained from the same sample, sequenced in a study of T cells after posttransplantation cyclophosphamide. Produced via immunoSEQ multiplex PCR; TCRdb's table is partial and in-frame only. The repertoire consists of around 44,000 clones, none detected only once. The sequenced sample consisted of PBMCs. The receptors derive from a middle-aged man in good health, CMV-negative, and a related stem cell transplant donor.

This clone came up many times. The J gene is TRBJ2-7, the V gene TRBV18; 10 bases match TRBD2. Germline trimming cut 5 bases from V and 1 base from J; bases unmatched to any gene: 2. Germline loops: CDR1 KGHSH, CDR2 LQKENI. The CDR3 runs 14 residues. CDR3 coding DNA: TGTGCCAGCTCAAAGCGGGAGGGTTCCTACGAGCAGTACGTC. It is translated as CASSKREGSYEQYV.

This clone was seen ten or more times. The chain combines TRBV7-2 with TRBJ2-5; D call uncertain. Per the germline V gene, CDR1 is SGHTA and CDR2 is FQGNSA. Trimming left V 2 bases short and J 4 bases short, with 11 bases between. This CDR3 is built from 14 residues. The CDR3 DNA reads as TGTGCCAGCAGCTTAAATCGCGTGAGAGAGACCCAGTACTTC. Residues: CASSLNRVRETQYF.

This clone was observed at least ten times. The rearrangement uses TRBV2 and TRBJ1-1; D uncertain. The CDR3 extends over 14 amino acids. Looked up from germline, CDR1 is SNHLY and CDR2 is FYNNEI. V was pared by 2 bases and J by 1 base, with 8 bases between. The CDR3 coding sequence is TGTGCCAGCAGTGAAACCCGGGGGAACACTGAAGCTTTCTTT. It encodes CASSETRGNTEAFF.

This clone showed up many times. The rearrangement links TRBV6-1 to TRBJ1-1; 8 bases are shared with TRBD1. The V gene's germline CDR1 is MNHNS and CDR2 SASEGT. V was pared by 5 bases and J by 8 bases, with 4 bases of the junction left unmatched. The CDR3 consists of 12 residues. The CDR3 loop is CASSRDRSEAFF. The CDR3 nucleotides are TGTGCCAGCAGTCGGGACAGGTCAGAAGCTTTCTTT.

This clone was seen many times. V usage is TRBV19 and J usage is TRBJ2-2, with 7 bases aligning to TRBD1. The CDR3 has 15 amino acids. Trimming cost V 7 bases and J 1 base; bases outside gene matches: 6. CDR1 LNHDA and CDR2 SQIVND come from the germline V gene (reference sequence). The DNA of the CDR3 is TGTGCCAGTAATACGGGACAGATGAACACCGGGGAGCTGTTTTTT. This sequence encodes CASNTGQMNTGELFF.